This T cell receptor (beta chain) was identified in a study of blood T cell repertoires in COVID-19 (dated by TCRdb to 2019 to 2021). A note on the overall study: Collaborator samples came from the United States, Italy and Spain and covered acute and convalescent phases of COVID-19. The material from the prospective study consisted of cDNA or gDNA derived from T cells, B-cell-depleted T cells, or PBMCs. The dataset comprised deeply sampled blood TCRbeta repertoires from subjects exposed to, actively infected with, or recovered from COVID-19. A freely available public database, intended as a resource for researchers studying the immune response to SARS-CoV-2, is where the repertoires were released. Samples came from the ongoing ImmuneRACE study (first 160 participants) plus 1,254 subjects from 6 global collaborators. Sample metadata almost always included a de-identified subject ID, COVID-19 status, age in years and sex. Where HLA class I and class II types were available, the types were taken from metadata supplied by the sample provider, not from assay-based typing. The paper's findings and limits, for the study overall: The amount of clinical and demographic metadata varied by source and participant and was provided uncurated.

CDR1 and CDR2 are drawn from the germline V gene (reference sequence): SGHKS, YYEKEE. The junction carries 14 bases between V and J, which are trimmed by 0 bases and 7 bases respectively. The CDR3 covers 15 residues, taking in both the cysteine and the phenylalanine. Here the CDR3 DNA is all that survives: 45 bases in frame from base 1. Turning to this clone: Its antigen is still unknown. It has no much larger one-base neighbor in the sample; base qualities were not kept.

Collaborating institutions collected whole blood in K2EDTA tubes following their own protocols. For TCRbeta analysis, collaborators shipped samples in one of three forms: frozen whole blood, isolated PBMCs, or DNA extracted from either of those sample types. The immunoSEQ Assay, a bias-controlled multiplex PCR, was used to amplify TCRbeta CDR3 regions from genomic DNA. The original methods were these. Within the assay, amplification of reference gene primers was used to estimate how many nucleated cells each sample contained. To quantify the absolute abundance of each unique TCRbeta CDR3 rearrangement, sequence reads were collapsed and filtered. For each sample, productive Simpson clonality was calculated as the square root of Simpson's diversity index across productive rearrangements. Drawn from immuneACCESS, this table holds only the in-frame rearrangements with V and J called that TCRdb kept. Clones are partly lost; checked studies trace under half to an unresolved V gene and leave the rest unexplained. That table furnishes V, J and clone size, whereas the DNA furnished D and trimming. In all, the sample holds about 90,000 clones, and approximately 92% of those were seen once. 6.3% of the sample lies in the top ten.

The sequenced sample consisted of peripheral blood. Recombination connected TRBV5-5 to TRBJ2-1, and the D gene may be TRBD2, 6 bases matching. The receptor's source is a woman in her fifties or sixties with active COVID-19. CDR3 reads: CASSLDGRIGNEQFF. DNA sequence: TGTGCCAGCAGCTTGGACGGGAGAATTGGTAATGAGCAGTTCTTC.